This note documents a single T cell receptor beta chain sequence. The CDR3 loop spans 19 amino acids. The sample comes from a study of blood T cells in healthy people across ages. Through a sample-barcoded 5' primer and a J-beta primer mix, a second PCR was run for about 6 to 12 cycles. MiXCR, applied by TCRdb to the 5' RACE reads, yields one record per CDR3 protein. This table holds some 920,000 distinct CDR3 sequences, about 51% found once. The chain is built from TRBV12-3 or TRBV12-4 and TRBJ2-4; 9 nucleotides agree with TRBD1. The DNA end is a closer match to TRBJ2-7, so the J assignment may be wrong. Sequenced input: blood. The receptor comes from a woman aged 55-75 years in good health. DNA of the CDR3: TGTGCCAGCAGTTTAGCGGGAGGGACAGGGAACAATTGGGTTTACGAGCAGTACTTC. Translation gives CASSLAGGTGNNWVYEQYF.